This T cell receptor (beta chain) appears in the sequencing data of a study of T cell responses to AZD1222 COVID-19 vaccine. A word on this clone: Its matching antigen is unknown.

Study observations and caveats: Nearly half of spike-specific TCRs reportedly go after variant regions that carry no mutations.

Recipients boosted at about 4 weeks or about 12 weeks are pooled. The repertoire was sequenced with immunoSEQ multiplex PCR; TCRdb's copy has only in-frame clones and lacks some. The sample lists 99,000 or so clones, roughly nine tenths occurring once. The input for sequencing was peripheral blood, taken 28 days after the second AZD1222 dose. The TCR comes from an adult who received the AZD1222 COVID-19 vaccine.

In DNA, the CDR3 is TGCAGCGTCATTATGGGACAGGGGGGGTCCTACGAGCAGTACTTC. Protein sequence: CSVIMGQGGSYEQYF. This chain joins TRBV29-1 and TRBJ2-7, with 11 bases matching TRBD1. Trimming removed 6 bases from V and 1 base from J; junction bases left unmatched: 8. The CDR3 is 15 residues long. From germline, CDR1 is SQVTM and CDR2 ANQGSEA.